This TCR beta chain was retrieved from a study of T cells after yellow fever vaccination (dated by TCRdb to 2018 to 2020). Notes on the research overall: The SMART-Seq v4 Ultra Low Input RNA kit was used to prepare libraries from fractions with low cell numbers. Blood samples were taken at several timepoints before and after primary and secondary immunization, and bulk PBMC replicates and cell subsets were isolated. To follow T-cell clones before and after both primary and booster YFV17D yellow fever vaccination, bulk TCR alpha and beta repertoires underwent longitudinal sequencing. Two healthy male donors, one aged 18 to 30 and one aged 30 to 39 years, were included in the cohort. What the research found in general, with its limitations: Because abundant contaminating clonotypes from the bulk population could be contained in FACS-sorted repertoires, computational filtering was required. Because the study included only two donors, the extent to which the findings can be generalized is limited. Most clones expanded after primary vaccination (about 95% of CD4 and approximately 86% of CD8) were re-detected after the booster, suggesting that broad memory maintenance occurred. The secondary T-cell response was found to be weaker but faster than the primary response, with a peak reached on day 5 rather than on day 15. A small share of clonotypes occurred in both CD4 and CD8 compartments, likely arising from convergent recombination.

The treatment or condition label of this sample denotes: live attenuated yellow fever vaccine strain. PBMCs were isolated from peripheral blood using a standard Ficoll-Paque protocol. Dynabeads CD4 and CD8 positive selection kits were used to isolate the CD4 and CD8 T-cell fractions. TriZol was used to extract RNA from bulk PBMCs, from CD4 and CD8 fractions, and from dextramer-positive and dextramer-negative fractions. Trimming costs V 6 bases and J 10 bases, and their ends lie 23 bases apart. From a lookup of the germline V gene, CDR1 and CDR2 are SGHRS and YFSETQ. Inclusive of the bounding cysteine and phenylalanine, the CDR3 is 15 residues long. The DNA shown is the 45-base CDR3, in frame from base 1. Sequencing was performed on an Illumina NovaSeq 6000. TCR cDNA was synthesized by 5'RACE template switching, through which a universal primer site and unique molecular identifiers were introduced. Priming for cDNA synthesis came from both the TCR alpha and TCR beta constant segments. Two PCR steps were used to amplify libraries, with sample barcodes and sequencing adapters being added in the second step. Sequencing of libraries was done on Illumina HiSeq 2500 (2x100 bp) or NovaSeq (2x150 bp). From the authors' description of their analysis: MIGEC was used to demultiplex reads and collapse the reads into UMI consensus sequences, and MiXCR was used for V(D)J alignment. Vaccine-responding clonotypes were identified with edgeR using replicate PBMC samples, with FDR below 0.01 and a log2 fold change above 5 up to day 15 being required. CD4 or CD8 identity was assigned to each bulk clonotype according to whether the clonotype was present at higher abundance in the sequenced CD4 repertoire or the sequenced CD8 repertoire. TCRdb itself trimmed the public reads at Q25 with fastp, ran MiXCR and retained productive beta chains. Each CDR3 protein appears once, grouped with its most common genes and DNA. These V and J calls originate from TCRdb's pipeline instead of the authors' own analysis. The sample profile shows about 300,000 distinct CDR3 sequences; 8.7% of them were found once. 3% to 4% of the sample is in the top ten clones.

About this clonotype: Which antigen it targets is not known. Base-call qualities are not available, and no considerably larger clone is one nucleotide away.

Sequenced here: CD4+ T cells sorted from PBMCs, sampled 5 days after the yellow fever booster vaccination. Here the chain combines TRBV5-1 and TRBJ1-5; there is no confident call for the D gene. The TCR comes from a man between 18 and 29 years old who received the YFV17D yellow fever vaccine. The CDR3 has the sequence CASTDLPWAVCPQHF. The DNA reads as follows: TGCGCCAGCACCGACCTCCCGTGGGCGGTTTGCCCCCAGCATTTT. Joined to the reference TRBV5-1 and TRBJ1-5 proteins, this CDR3 gives the full variable domain: KAGVTQTPRYLIKTRGQQVTLSCSPISGHRSVSWYQQTPGQGLQFLFEYFSETQRNKGNFPGRFSGRQFSNSRSEMNVSTLELGDSALYLCASTDLPWAVCPQHFGDGTRLSIL.